Given below is one TCR beta chain in context. CDR1 is LNHNV and CDR2 is YYDKDF in the germline V gene (reference sequence). The CDR3 length is 17 residues. Trimming removed 3 bases at V and 0 bases at J, with 15 bases between. The sample belongs to a study of OX40 agonist ivuxolimab in advanced cancers. Libraries were prepared by immunoSEQ multiplex PCR; TCRdb keeps only in-frame clonotypes and omits some of them. The repertoire holds about 70,000 clones, with roughly 86% as singletons. Here the sequenced sample was CD4+ or CD8+ T cells sorted from blood, taken in a trial of the OX40 agonist ivuxolimab. The receptor comes from an adult with an advanced solid tumor such as melanoma, head and neck, liver or kidney cancer. The chain carries TRBV15 and TRBJ2-1; D may be TRBD1 or TRBD2 (6 bases each). The CDR3 DNA follows: TGTGCCACCAGCAGGCAACTAGGGGGAGGCTCCTACAATGAGCAGTTCTTC. Its translation: CATSRQLGGGSYNEQFF.